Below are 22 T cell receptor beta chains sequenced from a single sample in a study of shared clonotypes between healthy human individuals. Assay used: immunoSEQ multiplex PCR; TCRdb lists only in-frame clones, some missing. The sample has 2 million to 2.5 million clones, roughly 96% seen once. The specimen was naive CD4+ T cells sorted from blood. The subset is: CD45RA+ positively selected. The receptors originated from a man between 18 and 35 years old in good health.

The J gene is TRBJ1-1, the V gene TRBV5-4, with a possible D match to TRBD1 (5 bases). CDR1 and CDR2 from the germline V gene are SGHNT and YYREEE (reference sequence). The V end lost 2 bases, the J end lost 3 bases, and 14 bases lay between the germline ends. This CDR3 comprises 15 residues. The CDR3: CASSFAKGSYTEAFF. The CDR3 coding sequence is TGTGCCAGCAGCTTTGCAAAGGGGTCTTACACTGAAGCTTTCTTT.

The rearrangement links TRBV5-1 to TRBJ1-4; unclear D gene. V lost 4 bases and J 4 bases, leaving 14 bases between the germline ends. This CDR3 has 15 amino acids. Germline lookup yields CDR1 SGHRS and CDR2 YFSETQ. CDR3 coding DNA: TGCGCCAGCAGCCCCGAGGGCGCCTATAATGAAAAACTGTTTTTT. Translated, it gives CASSPEGAYNEKLFF. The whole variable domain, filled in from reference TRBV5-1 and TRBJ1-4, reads KAGVTQTPRYLIKTRGQQVTLSCSPISGHRSVSWYQQTPGQGLQFLFEYFSETQRNKGNFPGRFSGRQFSNSRSEMNVSTLELGDSALYLCASSPEGAYNEKLFFGSGTQLSVL.

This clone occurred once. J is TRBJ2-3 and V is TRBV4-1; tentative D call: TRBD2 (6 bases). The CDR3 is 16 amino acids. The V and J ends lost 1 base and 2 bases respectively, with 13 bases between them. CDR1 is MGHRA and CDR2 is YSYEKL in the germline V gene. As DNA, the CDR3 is TGCGCCAGCAGCCAAGCGGGGCTAGCGAACACAGATACGCAGTATTTT. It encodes CASSQAGLANTDTQYF.

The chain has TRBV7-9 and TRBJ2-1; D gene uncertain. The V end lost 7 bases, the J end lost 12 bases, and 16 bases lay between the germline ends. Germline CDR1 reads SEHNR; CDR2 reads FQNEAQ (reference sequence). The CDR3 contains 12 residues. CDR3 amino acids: CASNPPEGRQFF. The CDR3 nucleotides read TGTGCCAGCAACCCCCCGGAAGGCAGGCAGTTCTTC.

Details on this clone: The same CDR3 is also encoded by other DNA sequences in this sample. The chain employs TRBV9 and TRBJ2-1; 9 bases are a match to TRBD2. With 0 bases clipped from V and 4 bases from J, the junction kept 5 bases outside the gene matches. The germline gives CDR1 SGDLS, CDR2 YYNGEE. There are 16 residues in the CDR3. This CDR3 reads CASSVVPSGTYNEQFF. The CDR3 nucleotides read TGTGCCAGCAGCGTAGTGCCTAGCGGGACGTACAATGAGCAGTTCTTC.

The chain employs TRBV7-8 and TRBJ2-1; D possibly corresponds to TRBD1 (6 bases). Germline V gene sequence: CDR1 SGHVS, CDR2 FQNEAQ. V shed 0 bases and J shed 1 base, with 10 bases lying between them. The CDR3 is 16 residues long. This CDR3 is CASSLAAGVSYNEQFF. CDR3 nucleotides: TGTGCCAGCAGCTTAGCGGCAGGGGTGTCCTACAATGAGCAGTTCTTC.

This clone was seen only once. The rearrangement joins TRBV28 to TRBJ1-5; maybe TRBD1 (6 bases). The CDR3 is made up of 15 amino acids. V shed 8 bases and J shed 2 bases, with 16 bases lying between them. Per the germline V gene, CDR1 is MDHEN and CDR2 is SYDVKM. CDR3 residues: CASGRTVSGNQPQHF. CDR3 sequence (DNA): TGTGCCAGCGGCCGGACAGTGTCGGGCAATCAGCCCCAGCATTTT.

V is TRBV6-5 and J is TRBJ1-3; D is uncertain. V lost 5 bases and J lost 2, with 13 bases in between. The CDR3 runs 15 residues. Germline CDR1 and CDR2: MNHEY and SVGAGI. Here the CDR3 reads CASSPGRLAGNTIYF. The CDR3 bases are TGTGCCAGCAGTCCCGGACGGTTAGCTGGAAACACCATATATTTT.

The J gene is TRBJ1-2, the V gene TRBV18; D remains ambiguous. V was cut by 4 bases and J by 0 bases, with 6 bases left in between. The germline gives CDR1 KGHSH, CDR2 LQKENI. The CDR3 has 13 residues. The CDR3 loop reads CASSQETNYGYTF. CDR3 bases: TGTGCCAGCTCACAGGAGACTAACTATGGCTACACCTTC.

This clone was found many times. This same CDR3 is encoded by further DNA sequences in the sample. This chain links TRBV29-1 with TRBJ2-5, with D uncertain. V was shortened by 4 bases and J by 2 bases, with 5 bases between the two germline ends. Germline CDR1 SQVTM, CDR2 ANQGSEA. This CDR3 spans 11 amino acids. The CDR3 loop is CSVGQQETQYF. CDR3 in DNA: TGCAGCGTTGGTCAGCAAGAGACCCAGTACTTC.

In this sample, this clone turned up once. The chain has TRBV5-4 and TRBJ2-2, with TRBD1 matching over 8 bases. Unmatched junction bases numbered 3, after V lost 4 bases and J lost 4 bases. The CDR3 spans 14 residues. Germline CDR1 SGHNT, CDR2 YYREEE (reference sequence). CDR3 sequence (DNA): TGTGCCAGCAGCCAGGGACAGGCCACCGGGGAGCTGTTTTTT. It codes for CASSQGQATGELFF.

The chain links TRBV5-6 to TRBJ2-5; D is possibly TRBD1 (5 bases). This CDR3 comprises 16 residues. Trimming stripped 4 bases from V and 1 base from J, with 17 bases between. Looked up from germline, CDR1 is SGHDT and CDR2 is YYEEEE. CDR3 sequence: CASSLQTQEPQETQYF. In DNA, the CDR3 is TGTGCCAGCAGCCTCCAGACACAGGAGCCCCAAGAGACCCAGTACTTC.

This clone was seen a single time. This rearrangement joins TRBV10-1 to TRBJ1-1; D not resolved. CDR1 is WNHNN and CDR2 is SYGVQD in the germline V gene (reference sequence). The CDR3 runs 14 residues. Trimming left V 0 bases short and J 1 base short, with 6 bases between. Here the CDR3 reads CASSESGGNTEAFF. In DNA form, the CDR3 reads TGCGCCAGCAGTGAGTCGGGCGGGAACACTGAAGCTTTCTTT.

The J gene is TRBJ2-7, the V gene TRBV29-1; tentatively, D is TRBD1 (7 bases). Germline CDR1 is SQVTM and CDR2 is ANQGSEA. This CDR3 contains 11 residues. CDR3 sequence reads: CSFRQGGEQYF. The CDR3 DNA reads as TGCAGTTTTCGCCAGGGGGGCGAGCAGTACTTC.

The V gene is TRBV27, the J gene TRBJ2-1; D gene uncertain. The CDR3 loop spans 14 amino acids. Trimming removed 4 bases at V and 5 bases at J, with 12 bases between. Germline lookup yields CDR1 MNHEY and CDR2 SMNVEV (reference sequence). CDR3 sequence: CASSYSLWDNEQFF. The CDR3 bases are TGTGCCAGCAGTTATTCCCTCTGGGACAATGAGCAGTTCTTC.

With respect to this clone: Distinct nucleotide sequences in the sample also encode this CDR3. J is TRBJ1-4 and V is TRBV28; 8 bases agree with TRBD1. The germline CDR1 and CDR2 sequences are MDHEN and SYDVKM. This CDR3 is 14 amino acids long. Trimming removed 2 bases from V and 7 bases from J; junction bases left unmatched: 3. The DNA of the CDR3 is TGTGCCAGCAGTTTAGGACAGGGACCTGAAAAACTGTTTTTT. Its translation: CASSLGQGPEKLFF.

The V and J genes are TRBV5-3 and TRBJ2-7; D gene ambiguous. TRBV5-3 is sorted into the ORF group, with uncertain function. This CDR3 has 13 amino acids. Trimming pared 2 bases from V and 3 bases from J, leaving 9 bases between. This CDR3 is CARSFSRYYEQYF. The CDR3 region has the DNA TGTGCCAGAAGCTTTAGCAGGTACTACGAGCAGTACTTC.

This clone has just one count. This CDR3 is CASSASPGTVNEKLFF. The CDR3 region has the DNA TGTGCCAGCAGCGCTAGTCCCGGGACAGTTAATGAAAAACTGTTTTTT. This chain links TRBV9 with TRBJ1-4; 7 bases fit TRBD1. Per germline, CDR1 SGDLS and CDR2 YYNGEE. There are 16 residues in the CDR3. J was trimmed by 4 bases and V by 3 bases; bases with no gene match: 9. The variable domain in full, completed from reference TRBV9 and TRBJ1-4, reads DSGVTQTPKHLITATGQRVTLRCSPRSGDLSVYWYQQSLDQGLQFLIQYYNGEERAKGNILERFSAQQFPDLHSELNLSSLELGDSALYFCASSASPGTVNEKLFFGSGTQLSVL.

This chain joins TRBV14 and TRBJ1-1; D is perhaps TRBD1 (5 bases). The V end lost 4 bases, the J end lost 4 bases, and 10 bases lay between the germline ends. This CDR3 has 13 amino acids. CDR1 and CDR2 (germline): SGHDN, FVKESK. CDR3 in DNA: TGTGCCAGCAGCCTCTCAAGGGGCACTGAAGCTTTCTTT. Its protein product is CASSLSRGTEAFF.

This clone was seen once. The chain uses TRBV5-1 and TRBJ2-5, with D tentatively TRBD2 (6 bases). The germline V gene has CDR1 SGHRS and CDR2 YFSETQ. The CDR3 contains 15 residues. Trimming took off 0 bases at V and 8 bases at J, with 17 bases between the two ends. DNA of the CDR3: TGCGCCAGCAGCTTGGCCCGACTAGACAAGAGAACCCAGTACTTC. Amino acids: CASSLARLDKRTQYF.

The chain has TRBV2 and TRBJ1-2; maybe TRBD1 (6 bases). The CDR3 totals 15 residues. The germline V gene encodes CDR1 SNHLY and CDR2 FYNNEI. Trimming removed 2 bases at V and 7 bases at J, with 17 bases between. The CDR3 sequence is CASSEMGGTSGGYTF. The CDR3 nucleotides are TGTGCCAGCAGTGAAATGGGGGGCACATCGGGTGGCTACACCTTC.

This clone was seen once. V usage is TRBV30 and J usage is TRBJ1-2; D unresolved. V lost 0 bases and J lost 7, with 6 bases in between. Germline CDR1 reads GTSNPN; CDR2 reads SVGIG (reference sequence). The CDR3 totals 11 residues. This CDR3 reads CAWSVLSGYTF. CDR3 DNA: TGTGCCTGGAGTGTTTTGAGTGGCTACACCTTC.